The entry that follows covers one TCR beta chain sequence. The libraries were made with immunoSEQ v3. Sequencing was performed with immunoSEQ multiplex PCR; in TCRdb, only in-frame clones are kept and a portion is missing. Of tens of thousands of clones listed, about 80% were seen once; the top ten hold about 16%. The CDR3 loop spans 15 amino acids. With V trimmed by 0 bases and J by 7 bases, 7 bases remained unmatched. Looked up from germline, CDR1 is SGHRS and CDR2 is YFSETQ. Time point reported: pre-treatment sample, taken before nivolumab and TIL therapy. Patients were adults with stage 4 NSCLC. The source of the sample is a study of TIL therapy for anti-PD-1-resistant metastatic lung cancer. For the study at large: Tumor harvest preceded PD-1/PD-L1 blockade, followed by nivolumab treatment.

The chain carries TRBV5-1 and TRBJ2-7, with 10 nucleotides matching TRBD2. The sequence was collected from a man between 65 and 80 years old with non-small cell lung cancer. The source material was blood, sampled at baseline. The CDR3 DNA follows: TGCGCCAGCAGCTTGGCCATAGCTAGCGGGAGTGAGCAGTACTTC. Residues: CASSLAIASGSEQYF.